This TCR beta chain was sequenced for a study of T cells in tuberculosis. As for the study in general: A South African cohort included IGRA-negative adolescents, latently infected IGRA-positive adolescents and adults with active tuberculosis. General study results and limits: GEM motif frequencies gave roughly 65% accuracy; the GMM repertoire gave about 86%. GMM-specific TCRs were nearer to active tuberculosis alpha repertoires, suggesting expansion. Shorter CDR3-alpha in active tuberculosis partly drove smaller distances.

In regard to this clone: The antigen remains unidentified.

The repertoire was sequenced with immunoSEQ multiplex PCR; TCRdb's copy has only in-frame clones and lacks some. This sample has just under 45,000 clones, with about 94% found just once. The germline V and J ends were trimmed by 4 bases and 0 bases, with 16 bases remaining between them. Germline lookup yields CDR1 MDHEN and CDR2 SYDVKM. The CDR3 has 17 residues. Source material: PBMCs. This TCR was recovered from a donor between 10 and 35 years old with latent tuberculosis or without tuberculosis infection. Some clones in this sample may be carry-over from other donors' samples. The V gene is TRBV28, the J gene TRBJ1-3; tentatively, D is TRBD1 (6 bases). Here the CDR3 DNA reads TGTGCCAGCAGTTCCCACGGACAGCCTAACTCTGGAAACACCATATATTTT. This sequence encodes CASSSHGQPNSGNTIYF. Full variable domain (rest looked up from reference TRBV28 and TRBJ1-3): DVKVTQSSRYLVKRTGEKVFLECVQDMDHENMFWYRQDPGLGLRLIYFSYDVKMKEKGDIPEGYSVSREKKERFSLILESASTNQTSMYLCASSSHGQPNSGNTIYFGEGSWLTVV.